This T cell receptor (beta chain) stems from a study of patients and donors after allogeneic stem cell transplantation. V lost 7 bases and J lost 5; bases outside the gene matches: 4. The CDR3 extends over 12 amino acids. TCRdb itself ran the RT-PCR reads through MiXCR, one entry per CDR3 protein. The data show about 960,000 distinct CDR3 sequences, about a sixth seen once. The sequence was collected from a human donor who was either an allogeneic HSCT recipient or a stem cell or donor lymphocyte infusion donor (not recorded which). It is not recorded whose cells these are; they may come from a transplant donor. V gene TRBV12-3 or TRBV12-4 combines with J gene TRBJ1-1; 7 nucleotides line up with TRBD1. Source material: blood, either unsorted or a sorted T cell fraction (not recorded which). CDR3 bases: TGTGCCAGCAAGAGACAGGGTACTGAAGCTTTCTTT. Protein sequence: CASKRQGTEAFF.